The TCR beta chain described here comes from a study of OX40 agonist ivuxolimab in advanced cancers. Overall study: Enrolled patients in dose escalation had cancers that were hepatocellular carcinoma, melanoma, renal cell or head and neck cancer.

The V gene lost 3 bases and the J gene lost 5 bases, with 11 bases spanning the gap. The CDR3 contains 14 residues. In germline, CDR1 is SGHTA, CDR2 FQGNSA. Measured with immunoSEQ multiplex PCR; TCRdb has only the in-frame clones, and not every one. Among approximately 74,000 clones listed, about nine tenths were seen once. This clonotype was sampled from an adult with an advanced solid tumor such as melanoma, head and neck, liver or kidney cancer. The chain joins TRBV7-2 to TRBJ1-5; D gene uncertain. Sequenced here: CD4+ or CD8+ T cells sorted from blood, sampled in a trial of the OX40 agonist ivuxolimab. CDR3 coding DNA: TGTGCCAGCAGCTTGGGCACCCCATATCAGCCCCAGCATTTT. Protein product: CASSLGTPYQPQHF.